This record looks at one T cell receptor beta chain sequence and its context. Antigen unknown. This record comes from a study of T cell responses to AZD1222 COVID-19 vaccine. The CDR3 contains 14 residues. The germline V and J ends were trimmed by 2 bases and 7 bases, with 9 bases remaining between them. Using immunoSEQ multiplex PCR, the repertoire was profiled, and TCRdb retains in-frame clones only, with some absent. Its listing shows about 140,000 clones. The study, taken as a whole, reports: Regions left unmutated in variants are reportedly the target of nearly half of spike-specific TCRs. The donors showed a predominance of white British ancestry and of females, with possible underestimation of clonal diversity. Repertoire sampling was restricted to post-peak T cell response timepoints.

Sample: peripheral blood. The gene calls are TRBV6-7 and TRBJ1-6; the D gene is possibly TRBD1 (5 bases). TRBV6-7 is recorded as an ORF, its role being uncertain. This TCR came from an adult in good health. The CDR3 is CASSYGRVNSPLHF. CDR3 bases: TGTGCCAGCAGTTACGGCAGGGTAAATTCACCCCTCCACTTT.